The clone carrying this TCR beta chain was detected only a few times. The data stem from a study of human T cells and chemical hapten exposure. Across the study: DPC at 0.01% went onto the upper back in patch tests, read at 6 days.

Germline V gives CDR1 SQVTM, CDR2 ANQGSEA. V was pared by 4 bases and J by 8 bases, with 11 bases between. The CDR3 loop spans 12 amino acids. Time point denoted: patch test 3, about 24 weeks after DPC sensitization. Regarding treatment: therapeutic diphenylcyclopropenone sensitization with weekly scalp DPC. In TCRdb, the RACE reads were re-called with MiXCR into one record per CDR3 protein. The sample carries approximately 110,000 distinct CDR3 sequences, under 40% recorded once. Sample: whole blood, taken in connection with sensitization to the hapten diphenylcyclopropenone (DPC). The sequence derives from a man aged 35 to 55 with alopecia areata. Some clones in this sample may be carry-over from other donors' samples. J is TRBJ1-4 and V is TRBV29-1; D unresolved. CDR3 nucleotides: TGCAGCGTTGTAAGCAAAGGGGAAAAACTGTTTTTT. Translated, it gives CSVVSKGEKLFF.